The T cell receptor (beta chain) under discussion was sequenced for a study of CD8 T cells in ankylosing spondylitis. This clonotype was recorded a few times. Germline V gives CDR1 DFQATT, CDR2 SNEGSKA (reference sequence). There are 12 residues in the CDR3. With V trimmed by 5 bases and J by 1 base, 2 bases remained unmatched. TCRdb re-derived calls from the 5' RACE reads in MiXCR, one entry per CDR3 protein. This sample yields about 240,000 distinct CDR3 sequences, of which under 12% are seen a single time; approximately 2.5% belongs to the top ten. The sequenced sample consisted of blood, either unsorted or a sorted T cell fraction (not recorded which). The genes are TRBV20-1 and TRBJ2-7, with 7 bases fitting TRBD1. This clonotype originated in a male donor with ankylosing spondylitis or in good health (not recorded which). In DNA, the CDR3 is TGCAGTGCTGAGGGGGCATCCTACGAGCAGTACTTC. Encoded protein: CSAEGASYEQYF.